One and the same sample provided the 30 T cell receptor beta chains below, sequenced in a study of shared clonotypes between healthy human individuals. Assay used: immunoSEQ multiplex PCR; TCRdb lists only in-frame clones, some missing. The sample shows about 700,000 clones, roughly 70% of them seen only once. Sequencing input: memory CD4+ T cells sorted from blood. Subset given: CD45RA-negative fraction. These receptors originate from a woman aged 25 to 39 in good health.

In the case of this clone: It is unclear where the CDR3 begins or ends on the DNA, so no DNA is shown, and the CDR3 is as TCRdb lists it. The CDR3 spells CASSILAPTGETQYF. The chain couples TRBV19 to TRBJ2-5; no check of the table's D call, TRBD2, against the DNA was made. Both ends counted, the CDR3 spans 15 residues. Per the germline V gene, CDR1 is LNHDA and CDR2 is SQIVND (reference sequence).

The CDR3 bases are TGTGCCATCTCGAGCGGGAGTAGGTACGAGCAGTACTTC. Its protein product is CAISSGSRYEQYF. The V and J genes are TRBV28 and TRBJ2-7; TRBD2 agrees at 8 bases. This CDR3 has 13 residues. Germline V lookup: CDR1 MDHEN, CDR2 SYDVKM. The ends lost 10 bases at V and 4 bases at J; junction bases unmatched: 9.

V is TRBV7-6 and J is TRBJ2-5; D unclear. CDR3 length equals 16 residues. V was pared by 0 bases and J by 1 base, with 12 bases between. Per the germline V gene, CDR1 is SGHVS and CDR2 is FNYEAQ. The CDR3 loop is CASSLAARSSQETQYF. DNA of the CDR3: TGTGCCAGCAGCTTAGCGGCACGTAGCAGCCAAGAGACCCAGTACTTC. The entire variable domain, with the rest obtained from reference TRBV7-6 and TRBJ2-5, is as follows: GAGVSQSPRYKVTKRGQDVALRCDPISGHVSLYWYRQALGQGPEFLTYFNYEAQQDKSGLPNDRFSAERPEGSISTLTIQRTEQRDSAMYRCASSLAARSSQETQYFGPGTRLLVL.

This chain links TRBV7-3 with TRBJ2-3, with no clear D. Between the trimmed V and J ends, which lost 5 bases and 2 bases, there was a span of 8 bases. The CDR3 runs to 13 residues. Germline V CDR1 and CDR2: SGHTA, FQGTGA. The CDR3 nucleotides are TGTGCCAGCAGCCCAAAATACACAGATACGCAGTATTTT. Protein product: CASSPKYTDTQYF.

J is TRBJ1-1 and V is TRBV29-1, with a tentative D call TRBD1 (6 bases). The V end was cut by 2 bases, the J end by 0 bases, with 7 bases between. This CDR3 has 13 amino acids. The germline CDR1 and CDR2 sequences are SQVTM and ANQGSEA. CDR3 nucleotide sequence: TGCAGCGTTGAAACAGGGATGAACACTGAAGCTTTCTTT. Its translation: CSVETGMNTEAFF.

The chain is built from TRBV27 and TRBJ2-7; D is unresolved. Trimming pared 8 bases from V and 7 bases from J, leaving 18 bases between. CDR3 length: 13 amino acids. Germline loops: CDR1 MNHEY, CDR2 SMNVEV (reference sequence). CDR3 sequence reads: CASGPDVMWEQYF. For the CDR3, the DNA is TGTGCCAGCGGCCCCGACGTAATGTGGGAGCAGTACTTC.

V gene TRBV14 combines with J gene TRBJ1-1; TRBD1 might be the D (5 bases). V gave up 7 bases and J gave up 11 bases, with 17 bases separating them. The CDR3 covers 12 residues. CDR1 and CDR2 (germline): SGHDN, FVKESK. The CDR3 nucleotides are TGTGCCAGCACTCGGCAGGGCGGGGGGGCTTTCTTT. It is translated as CASTRQGGGAFF.

V is TRBV27 and J is TRBJ2-1; D is uncertain. Germline lookup yields CDR1 MNHEY and CDR2 SMNVEV (reference sequence). V was shortened by 3 bases and J by 1 base, with 7 bases between the two germline ends. The CDR3 covers 14 residues. The CDR3: CASSLGRSYNEQFF. The CDR3 DNA reads TGTGCCAGCAGTTTGGGCAGATCCTACAATGAGCAGTTCTTC.

The CDR3 coding sequence is TGTGCCAGCAGCTTAGTCCCGAGCGGGTTCACAGATACGCAGTATTTT. It specifies CASSLVPSGFTDTQYF. The V gene is TRBV7-2, the J gene TRBJ2-3; tentatively, D is TRBD2 (6 bases). From germline, CDR1 is SGHTA and CDR2 FQGNSA. The CDR3 is made up of 16 amino acids. V lost 1 base, J lost 2 bases, and 13 bases lay in between.

About this clone itself: It may be a read error: a sequence one base away is much more abundant. J is TRBJ2-6 and V is TRBV2; no clear D gene. Trimming removed 1 base at V and 0 bases at J, with 4 bases between. CDR3 size: 15 residues. Germline loops: CDR1 SNHLY, CDR2 FYNNEI. The CDR3 DNA reads TGTGCCAGCAGTGAAGGGTTCTCTGGGGCCAACGTCCTGACTTTC. This codes for CASSEGFSGANVLTF.

DNA of the CDR3: TGCGCCAGCAGATATAGGGCTTTCTTT. Protein: CASRYRAFF. This chain uses TRBV10-2 with TRBJ1-1; D gene unclear. The germline V gene encodes CDR1 WSHSY and CDR2 SAAADI. This CDR3 is 9 amino acids long. V was clipped by 6 bases and J by 11 bases, with 7 bases between them.

The chain is built from TRBV6-5 and TRBJ2-5; 15 positions agree with TRBD2. J lost 4 bases, V lost 4 bases, and 1 base had no gene match. Germline CDR1 reads MNHEY; CDR2 reads SVGAGI. The CDR3 is 15 amino acids. The CDR3 loop reads CASSSGLAGGETQYF. The DNA of the CDR3 is TGTGCCAGCAGTTCGGGACTAGCGGGAGGAGAGACCCAGTACTTC.

This clone appeared a few times. The V gene is TRBV6-6, the J gene TRBJ2-3, with D unresolved. The CDR3 is made up of 13 amino acids. The ends were cut back, 7 bases at V and 1 base at J, with 9 bases in the middle. Germline loops: CDR1 MNHNY, CDR2 SVGAGI (reference sequence). In nucleotides, the CDR3 is TGTGCCAGCACCGAACGGGGCACAGATACGCAGTATTTT. Its protein is CASTERGTDTQYF.

This clone was picked up one time. This rearrangement joins TRBV4-1 to TRBJ2-7; D is uncertain. CDR1 is MGHRA and CDR2 is YSYEKL in the germline V gene. The CDR3 is 15 amino acids. Trimming took off 0 bases at V and 3 bases at J, with 12 bases between the two ends. Here the CDR3 DNA reads TGCGCCAGCAGCCAAGAAAGACCAGCGCACTACGAGCAGTACTTC. Amino acid sequence: CASSQERPAHYEQYF.

This clone was seen more than once but under ten times. CDR3 bases: TGTGCCAGCAGTGAGGACCTCTACGAGCAGTACTTC. Its protein product is CASSEDLYEQYF. The chain employs TRBV25-1 and TRBJ2-5; no clear D. Matching the DNA end better, TRBJ2-7 makes the J call doubtful. CDR1 is MGHDK and CDR2 is SYGVNS in the germline V gene. This CDR3 spans 12 amino acids.

This rearrangement joins TRBV6-6 to TRBJ1-3, with 8 positions matching TRBD1. The length of the CDR3 is 13 residues. Trimming took 7 bases from V and 4 from J; bases not matched to a gene: 3. Per germline, CDR1 MNHNY and CDR2 SVGAGI (reference sequence). CDR3 protein: CASIGQGGNTIYF. The DNA for the CDR3 is TGTGCCAGCATCGGACAGGGAGGAAACACCATATATTTT.

The chain is built from TRBV10-2 and TRBJ2-1, with 12 bases lining up with TRBD2. Looked up from germline, CDR1 is WSHSY and CDR2 is SAAADI. CDR3 length: 16 residues. Losses at the gene ends were 7 bases for V and 3 bases for J; bases not matched to a gene: 7. DNA of the CDR3: TGCGCCAGCATACGAAGACTAGCGGGAGACTACAATGAGCAGTTCTTC. This translates into CASIRRLAGDYNEQFF.

The J gene is TRBJ1-1, the V gene TRBV6-1; tentative D call: TRBD1 (5 bases). The germline V and J ends were trimmed by 7 bases and 5 bases, with 14 bases remaining between them. Germline CDR1 and CDR2: MNHNS and SASEGT. This CDR3 is 13 amino acids long. CDR3 loop: CASTRSRTTEAFF. The CDR3 DNA follows: TGTGCCAGCACCCGAAGCAGGACAACTGAAGCTTTCTTT.

The chain is built from TRBV27 and TRBJ2-3; D might be TRBD1 (6 bases). The CDR3 covers 17 residues. CDR1 and CDR2 from the germline V gene are MNHEY and SMNVEV (reference sequence). V was trimmed by 0 bases and J by 0 bases, leaving 13 bases between them. The CDR3 is CASSLSPDSTSTDTQYF. Here the CDR3 DNA reads TGTGCCAGCAGTTTATCCCCGGACAGTACTAGCACAGATACGCAGTATTTT.

This clone has a handful of counts. The rearrangement joins TRBV28 to TRBJ2-7, with D possibly TRBD2 on 5 matching bases. V lost 6 bases and J 6 bases, leaving 15 bases between the germline ends. The germline gives CDR1 MDHEN, CDR2 SYDVKM. CDR3 length: 13 residues. This CDR3 is CASSRTDYSEQYF. For the CDR3, the DNA is TGTGCCAGCAGCCGTACAGACTATTCCGAGCAGTACTTC.

The J gene is TRBJ1-1, the V gene TRBV10-1; D remains ambiguous. Germline V gene sequence: CDR1 WNHNN, CDR2 SYGVQD (reference sequence). The CDR3 has 15 residues. With 3 bases removed from V and 1 base from J, the gap between germline ends came to 12 bases. This CDR3 is CASSDHGVGNTEAFF. The CDR3 nucleotides read TGCGCCAGCAGTGACCACGGGGTAGGGAACACTGAAGCTTTCTTT.

This clone has just one count. The chain uses TRBV5-1 and TRBJ2-7; a possible D gene is TRBD2 (6 bases). This CDR3 spans 15 amino acids. Trimming took 5 bases from V and 1 from J, leaving 16 bases between them. The V gene's germline CDR1 is SGHRS and CDR2 YFSETQ. The CDR3 nucleotides read TGCGCCAGCAGGACAACTAGCTCGGGTTCCTACGAGCAGTACTTC. Translation: CASRTTSSGSYEQYF.

This chain joins TRBV7-9 and TRBJ2-1, with D perhaps given as TRBD1 or TRBD2 (6 bases each). There are 13 residues in the CDR3. Per germline, CDR1 SEHNR and CDR2 FQNEAQ (reference sequence). V lost 5 bases, J lost 7 bases, and 12 bases lay in between. CDR3: CASSPQGGNEQFF. CDR3 bases: TGTGCCAGCAGCCCCCAAGGGGGGAATGAGCAGTTCTTC.

V and J are TRBV19 and TRBJ2-6; TRBD1 might be the D (6 bases). V was shortened by 5 bases and J by 2 bases, with 10 bases between the two germline ends. The CDR3 loop spans 15 amino acids. Germline V gene data show CDR1 as LNHDA and CDR2 as SQIVND (reference sequence). The CDR3 loop reads CASSARGPGANVLTF. The CDR3 DNA is TGTGCCAGTAGTGCCAGGGGTCCTGGGGCCAACGTCCTGACTTTC.

This chain joins TRBV6-1 and TRBJ2-5, with D perhaps assigned TRBD1 or TRBD2 (6 bases each). Germline assignment: CDR1 MNHNS and CDR2 SASEGT. There are 15 residues in the CDR3. V shed 8 bases and J shed 5 bases, with 21 bases lying between them. Here the CDR3 reads CASSLWGAGLETQYF. For the CDR3, the DNA is TGTGCCAGCTCTTTGTGGGGGGCAGGTTTGGAGACCCAGTACTTC.

About this clone itself: This sample includes further DNA sequences coding for the same CDR3. V usage is TRBV5-1 and J usage is TRBJ2-7; no reliable D call. This CDR3 region has 14 residues. The germline gives CDR1 SGHRS, CDR2 YFSETQ. V was pared by 1 base and J by 1 base, with 9 bases between. Written as DNA, the CDR3 is TGCGCCAGCAGCTTGTCTGGGCAGTCCTACGAGCAGTACTTC. The encoded protein is CASSLSGQSYEQYF.

This clone was seen ten or more times. The rearrangement joins TRBV6-1 to TRBJ1-5; D is unresolved. From germline, CDR1 is MNHNS and CDR2 SASEGT. The CDR3 runs to 17 residues. The ends were cut back, 4 bases at V and 3 bases at J, with 19 bases in the middle. DNA for the CDR3: TGTGCCAGCAGTGTACCCGATGGAGGTAGCCTCAATCAGCCCCAGCATTTT. Translation gives CASSVPDGGSLNQPQHF.

V is TRBV7-9 and J is TRBJ2-5; maybe TRBD1 (5 bases). Germline V gene sequence: CDR1 SEHNR, CDR2 FQNEAQ (reference sequence). Trimming stripped 3 bases from V and 1 base from J, with 15 bases between. The CDR3 spans 16 residues. CDR3 region: CASSLTRRQIQETQYF. In nucleotides, the CDR3 is TGTGCCAGCAGCTTGACTCGACGACAGATCCAAGAGACCCAGTACTTC. Full variable domain (missing parts from reference TRBV7-9 and TRBJ2-5): DTGVSQNPRHKITKRGQNVTFRCDPISEHNRLYWYRQTLGQGPEFLTYFQNEAQLEKSRLLSDRFSAERPKGSFSTLEIQRTEQGDSAMYLCASSLTRRQIQETQYFGPGTRLLVL.

This clone was detected a few times. V usage is TRBV30 and J usage is TRBJ2-1, with D perhaps TRBD2 (5 bases). Germline V gene sequence: CDR1 GTSNPN, CDR2 SVGIG (reference sequence). V lost 8 bases to trimming and J lost 10 bases, with 21 bases between them. This CDR3 contains 13 residues. CDR3 in amino acids: CAEAKSLAGEQFF. In nucleotides, the CDR3 is TGTGCCGAAGCAAAAAGCCTTGCGGGCGAGCAGTTCTTC.

The rearrangement links TRBV29-1 to TRBJ1-1; D may be TRBD1 (5 bases). Trimming took 8 bases from V and 2 from J, leaving 15 bases between them. From germline, CDR1 is SQVTM and CDR2 ANQGSEA. The CDR3 is 13 residues long. This CDR3 reads CSSLWQGNTEAFF. The CDR3, as DNA: TGCAGCTCTCTCTGGCAGGGCAACACTGAAGCTTTCTTT.